These 7 T cell receptor beta chains came from one sample sequenced in a study of regulatory and conventional T cells in RAG deficiency. Produced via immunoSEQ multiplex PCR; TCRdb's table is partial and in-frame only. This repertoire shows 25,000 to 30,000 clones, 90% to 95% found once; its top ten account for 0.15% to 0.2%. The sorted conventional CD4+ T cells were CD25-low and CD127-high, with genomic DNA sequenced. The same specimen was also included in a second study, on regulatory T cells. Per that study: The primer mix had 52 TRBV and 13 TRBJ primers.

The specimen was CD25- CD4+ T cells sorted from blood. The receptors derive from a human donor in good health.

This clone was seen once. J is TRBJ2-5 and V is TRBV18, with 9 positions matching TRBD1. With the DNA end fitting TRBJ2-7 better, the J assignment may be wrong. The CDR3 has 14 residues. Germline V CDR1 and CDR2: KGHSH, LQKENI. The CDR3 DNA reads as TGTGCCAGCTCAGCTGGGACAGGGTCACACGAGCAGTACTTC. It is translated as CASSAGTGSHEQYF.

The chain carries TRBV19 and TRBJ2-1; possibly TRBD2 for D (5 bases). The CDR3 is made up of 19 amino acids. V was trimmed by 1 base and J by 0 bases, leaving 19 bases between them. Per germline, CDR1 LNHDA and CDR2 SQIVND (reference sequence). The CDR3 loop reads CASSIATTREAGSYNEQFF. The CDR3 DNA reads as TGTGCCAGTAGTATAGCCACAACCCGAGAGGCGGGCTCCTACAATGAGCAGTTCTTC. Drawing the rest from reference TRBV19 and TRBJ2-1, the complete variable domain is DGGITQSPKYLFRKEGQNVTLSCEQNLNHDAMYWYRQDPGQGLRLIYYSQIVNDFQKGDIAEGYSVSREKKESFPLTVTSAQKNPTAFYLCASSIATTREAGSYNEQFFGPGTRLTVL.

The V and J genes are TRBV18 and TRBJ1-6; possibly TRBD1 for D (6 bases). Looked up from germline, CDR1 is KGHSH and CDR2 is LQKENI. V was pared by 4 bases and J by 5 bases, with 9 bases between. The CDR3 covers 14 residues. Here the CDR3 reads CASSLRTDNSPLHF. In DNA form, the CDR3 reads TGTGCCAGCTCACTCCGGACAGATAATTCACCCCTCCACTTT. Combining the CDR3 with reference TRBV18 and TRBJ1-6 gives the whole variable domain NAGVMQNPRHLVRRRGQEARLRCSPMKGHSHVYWYRQLPEEGLKFMVYLQKENIIDESGMPKERFSAEFPKEGPSILRIQQVVRGDSAAYFCASSLRTDNSPLHFGNGTRLTVT.

The chain joins TRBV9 to TRBJ2-1; 7 nucleotides match TRBD2. Germline V lookup: CDR1 SGDLS, CDR2 YYNGEE. CDR3 length equals 14 residues. Germline trimming cut 1 base from V and 8 bases from J; bases unmatched to any gene: 6. The DNA for the CDR3 is TGTGCCAGCAGCGTAAGGACTAGAGGAGATGAGCAGTTCTTC. Its translation: CASSVRTRGDEQFF.

This clone was found once. This chain uses TRBV5-1 with TRBJ2-7; TRBD1 matches 7 bases. Unmatched junction bases numbered 3, after V lost 3 bases and J lost 0 bases. Germline V CDR1 and CDR2: SGHRS, YFSETQ. The length of the CDR3 is 14 residues. CDR3 residues: CASSSQGDSYEQYF. The CDR3 DNA reads as TGCGCCAGCAGCTCTCAGGGGGACTCCTACGAGCAGTACTTC.

CDR3 in DNA: TGTGCCAGCAGTGGGCGACAGGCGTCCTCCTATAATTCACCCCTCCACTTT. Translation gives CASSGRQASSYNSPLHF. The genes are TRBV28 and TRBJ1-6; D perhaps matches TRBD1 (6 bases). Germline V gene sequence: CDR1 MDHEN, CDR2 SYDVKM. This CDR3 has 17 residues. V was clipped by 5 bases and J by 0 bases, with 14 bases between them.

The CDR3 sequence is CASRSPLAGGRNEQFF. DNA for the CDR3: TGTGCCAGCAGATCCCCACTAGCGGGGGGTCGTAATGAGCAGTTCTTC. The gene calls are TRBV2 and TRBJ2-1; 12 bases agree with TRBD2. The V segment lost 6 bases and the J segment 7 bases; nucleotides outside the gene matches: 10. Looked up from germline, CDR1 is SNHLY and CDR2 is FYNNEI. This CDR3 comprises 16 residues.